This TCR beta chain stems from a study of long-term antiretroviral therapy in people with HIV. Samples were assayed with immunoSEQ v3.0 at survey level. Sequencing was intended to reach about 35,000-55,000 T-cell genomes per sample. Sequencing was performed with immunoSEQ multiplex PCR; in TCRdb, only in-frame clones are kept and a portion is missing. The table lists about 20,000 clones, approximately 80% of them singletons, with 8.8% in the top ten. J was trimmed by 1 base and V by 4 bases; bases with no gene match: 8. Germline CDR1 is LGHNA and CDR2 is YNFKEQ. This CDR3 region has 16 residues. Regarding the study as a whole: Clonotypes expanded prior to ART showed repertoire dominance at all sampled time points.

Per donor, a minimum of one pre-ART and a minimum of two post-ART PBMC samples were available. In the United States, treatment was given to all participants with HIV. Comments on this clone: Its specificity is unknown.

The rearrangement uses TRBV4-2 and TRBJ1-1; 8 nucleotides line up with TRBD1. This receptor was taken from a woman aged 40-49 years with HIV. The specimen comprised unsorted PBMCs, sampled 1.2 years after starting antiretroviral therapy. CDR3 in amino acids: CASSLSPGQANTEAFF. In nucleotides, the CDR3 is TGTGCCAGCAGCCTATCCCCGGGACAGGCGAACACTGAAGCTTTCTTT.